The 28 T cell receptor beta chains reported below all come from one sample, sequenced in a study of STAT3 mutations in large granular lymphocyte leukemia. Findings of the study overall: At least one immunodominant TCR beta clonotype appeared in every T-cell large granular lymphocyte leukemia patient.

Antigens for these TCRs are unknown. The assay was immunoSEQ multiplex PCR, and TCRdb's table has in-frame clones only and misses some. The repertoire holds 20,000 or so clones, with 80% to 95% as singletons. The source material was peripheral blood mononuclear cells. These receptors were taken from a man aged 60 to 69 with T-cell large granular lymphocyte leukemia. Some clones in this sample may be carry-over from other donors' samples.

The CDR3 spells CASRIGTNANTGELFF. CDR3 coding DNA: TGCGCCAGCAGAATCGGGACGAATGCGAACACCGGGGAGCTGTTTTTT. V and J are TRBV5-1 and TRBJ2-2, with D tentatively TRBD1 or TRBD2 (5 bases each). Trimming cost V 5 bases and J 0 bases, with 14 bases left between them. The CDR3 is made up of 16 amino acids. Germline V gene data show CDR1 as SGHRS and CDR2 as YFSETQ.

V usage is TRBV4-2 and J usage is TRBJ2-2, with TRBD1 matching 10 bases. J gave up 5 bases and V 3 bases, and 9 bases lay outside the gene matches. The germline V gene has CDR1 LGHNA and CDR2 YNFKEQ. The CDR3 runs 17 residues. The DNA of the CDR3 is TGTGCCAGCAGCCAGACCGGGACAGGGGTGTGGACCGGGGAGCTGTTTTTT. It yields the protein CASSQTGTGVWTGELFF.

The CDR3 protein is CAWSVGQNSYEQYF. The CDR3 bases are TGTGCCTGGAGTGTTGGGCAGAACTCCTACGAGCAGTACTTC. J is TRBJ2-7 and V is TRBV30; no definite D call. Germline-derived CDR1 and CDR2 are GTSNPN and SVGIG (reference sequence). The CDR3 runs 14 residues. V lost 0 bases to trimming and J lost 0 bases, with 9 bases between them.

CDR3 coding DNA: TGTGCCAGCAGTTACGAGGGGCGGGAGGTGAATGAGCAGTTCTTC. Translating it yields CASSYEGREVNEQFF. The rearrangement links TRBV6-5 to TRBJ2-1; 8 positions match TRBD2. The CDR3 contains 15 residues. Germline CDR1 MNHEY, CDR2 SVGAGI. Trimming at V came to 2 bases and at J to 7 bases, leaving 7 bases not matched to a gene.

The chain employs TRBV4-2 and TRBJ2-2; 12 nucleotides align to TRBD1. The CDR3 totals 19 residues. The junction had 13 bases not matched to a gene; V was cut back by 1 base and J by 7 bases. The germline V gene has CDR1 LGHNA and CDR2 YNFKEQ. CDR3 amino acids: CASSQAKGTGGNRDGELFF. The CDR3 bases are TGTGCCAGCAGCCAAGCTAAGGGGACAGGGGGCAATCGGGACGGGGAGCTGTTTTTT.

As DNA, the CDR3 is TGTGCCAGCAGCCGGACAGGGGAAAACTACGAGCAGTACTTC. Translating gives CASSRTGENYEQYF. V and J are TRBV7-9 and TRBJ2-7, with 9 nucleotides matching TRBD1. Germline CDR1 is SEHNR and CDR2 is FQNEAQ (reference sequence). V shed 5 bases and J 3 bases; nucleotides not matched to a gene: 5. This CDR3 spans 14 amino acids.

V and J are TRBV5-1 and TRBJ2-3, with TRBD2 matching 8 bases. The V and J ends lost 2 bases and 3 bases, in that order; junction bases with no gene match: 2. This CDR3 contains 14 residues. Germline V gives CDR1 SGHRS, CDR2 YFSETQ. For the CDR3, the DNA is TGCGCCAGCAGCTTCGGACTAGCAACAGATACGCAGTATTTT. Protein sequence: CASSFGLATDTQYF.

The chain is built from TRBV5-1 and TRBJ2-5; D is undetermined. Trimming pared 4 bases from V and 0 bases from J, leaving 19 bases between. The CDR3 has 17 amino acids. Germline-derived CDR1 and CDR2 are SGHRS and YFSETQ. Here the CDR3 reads CASSRKPRQEYQETQYF. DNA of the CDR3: TGCGCCAGCAGCCGCAAACCCCGACAAGAGTACCAAGAGACCCAGTACTTC.

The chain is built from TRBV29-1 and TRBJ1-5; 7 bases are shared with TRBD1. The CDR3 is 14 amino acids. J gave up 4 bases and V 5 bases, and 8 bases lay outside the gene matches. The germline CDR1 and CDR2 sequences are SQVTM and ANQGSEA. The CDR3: CSVRVPGGNQPQHF. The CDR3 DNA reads TGCAGCGTTAGGGTTCCAGGGGGTAATCAGCCCCAGCATTTT.

The CDR3 region is CASGGQGRNHYGYTF. In nucleotides, the CDR3 is TGTGCCAGCGGGGGGCAGGGCCGGAACCACTATGGCTACACCTTC. The chain employs TRBV6-6 and TRBJ1-2, with a weak D call TRBD1 (6 bases). V gave up 8 bases and J gave up 3 bases, with 19 bases separating them. The germline V gene encodes CDR1 MNHNY and CDR2 SVGAGI (reference sequence). CDR3 length equals 15 residues.

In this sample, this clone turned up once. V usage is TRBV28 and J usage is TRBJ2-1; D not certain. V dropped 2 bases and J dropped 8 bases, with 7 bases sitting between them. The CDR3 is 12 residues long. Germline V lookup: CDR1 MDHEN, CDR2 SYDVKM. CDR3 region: CASSLPQYEQFF. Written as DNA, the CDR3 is TGTGCCAGCAGTTTACCACAGTATGAGCAGTTCTTC.

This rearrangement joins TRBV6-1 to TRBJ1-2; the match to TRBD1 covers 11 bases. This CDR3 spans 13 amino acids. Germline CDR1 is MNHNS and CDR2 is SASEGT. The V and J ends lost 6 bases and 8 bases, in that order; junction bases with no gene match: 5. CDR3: CASSGQGAWGYTF. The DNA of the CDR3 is TGTGCCAGCAGCGGACAGGGGGCTTGGGGCTACACCTTC.

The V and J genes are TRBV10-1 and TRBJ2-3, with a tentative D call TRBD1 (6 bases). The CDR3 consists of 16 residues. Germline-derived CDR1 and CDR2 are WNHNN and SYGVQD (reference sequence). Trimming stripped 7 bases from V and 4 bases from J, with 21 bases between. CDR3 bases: TGCGCCAGCAACTACGGGACATGGTTGGTCGCAGATACGCAGTATTTT. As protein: CASNYGTWLVADTQYF.

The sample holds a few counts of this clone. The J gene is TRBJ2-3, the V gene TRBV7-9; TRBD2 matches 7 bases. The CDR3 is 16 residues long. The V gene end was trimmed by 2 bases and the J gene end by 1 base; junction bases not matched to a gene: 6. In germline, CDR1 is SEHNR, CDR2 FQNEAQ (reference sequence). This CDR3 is CASSLTGGRGTDTQYF. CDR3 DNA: TGTGCCAGCAGCTTAACAGGCGGGAGAGGCACAGATACGCAGTATTTT.

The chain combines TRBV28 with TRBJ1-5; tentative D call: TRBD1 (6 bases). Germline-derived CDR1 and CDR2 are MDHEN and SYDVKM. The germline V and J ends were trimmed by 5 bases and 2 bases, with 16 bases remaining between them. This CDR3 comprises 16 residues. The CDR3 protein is CASSITTGGGNQPQHF. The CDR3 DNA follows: TGTGCCAGCAGTATTACCACGGGGGGCGGCAATCAGCCCCAGCATTTT.

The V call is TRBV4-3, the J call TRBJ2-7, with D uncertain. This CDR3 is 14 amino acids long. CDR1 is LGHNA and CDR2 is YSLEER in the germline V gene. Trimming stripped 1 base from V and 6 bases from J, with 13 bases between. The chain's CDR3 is CASSQGERVSEQYF. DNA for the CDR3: TGCGCCAGCAGCCAAGGGGAAAGGGTTAGCGAGCAGTACTTC.

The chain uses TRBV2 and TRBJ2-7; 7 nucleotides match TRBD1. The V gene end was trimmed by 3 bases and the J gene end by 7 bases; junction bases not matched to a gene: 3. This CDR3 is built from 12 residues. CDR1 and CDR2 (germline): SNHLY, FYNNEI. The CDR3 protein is CASSEVRGEQYF. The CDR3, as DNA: TGTGCCAGCAGTGAGGTCAGGGGGGAGCAGTACTTC.

In DNA form, the CDR3 reads TGTGCCAGCAGTGACAGGGGGCCTGGGGACATACGAGGTGAGTACTTC. Its protein product is CASSDRGPGDIRGEYF. The J gene is TRBJ2-7, the V gene TRBV6-4; 7 positions agree with TRBD1. CDR3 length: 16 amino acids. CDR1 MRHNA and CDR2 SNTAGT come from the germline V gene. Trimming at V came to 2 bases and at J to 11 bases, leaving 18 bases not matched to a gene.

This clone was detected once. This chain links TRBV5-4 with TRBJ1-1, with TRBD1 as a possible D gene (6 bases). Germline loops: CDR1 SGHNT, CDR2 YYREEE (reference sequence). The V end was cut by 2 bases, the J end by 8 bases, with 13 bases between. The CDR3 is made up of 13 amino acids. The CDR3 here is CASSFARGEEAFF. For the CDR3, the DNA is TGTGCCAGCAGCTTTGCGAGGGGGGAGGAAGCTTTCTTT.

Here the CDR3 DNA reads TGCGCCAGCAGCCTGGCCGGGACAGGGGGCGACGAGCAGTACTTC. This gives the protein CASSLAGTGGDEQYF. The V and J genes are TRBV5-1 and TRBJ2-7; TRBD1 matches at 12 bases. CDR1 and CDR2 from the germline V gene are SGHRS and YFSETQ. V dropped 4 bases and J dropped 5; count of bases not matched to a gene: 7. This CDR3 is 15 amino acids long.

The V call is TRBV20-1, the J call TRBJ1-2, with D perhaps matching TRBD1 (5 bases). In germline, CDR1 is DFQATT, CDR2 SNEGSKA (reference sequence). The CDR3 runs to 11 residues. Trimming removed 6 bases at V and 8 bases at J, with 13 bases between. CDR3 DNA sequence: TGCAGTGCCGGGACGGAGGGAGGCTACACCTTC. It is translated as CSAGTEGGYTF.

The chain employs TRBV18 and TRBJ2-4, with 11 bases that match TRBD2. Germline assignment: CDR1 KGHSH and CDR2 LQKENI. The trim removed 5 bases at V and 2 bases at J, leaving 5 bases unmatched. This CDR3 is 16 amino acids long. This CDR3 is CASSGTSGSTKNIQYF. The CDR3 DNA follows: TGTGCCAGCTCAGGCACTAGCGGGAGTACCAAAAACATTCAGTACTTC. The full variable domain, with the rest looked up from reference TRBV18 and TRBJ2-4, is NAGVMQNPRHLVRRRGQEARLRCSPMKGHSHVYWYRQLPEEGLKFMVYLQKENIIDESGMPKERFSAEFPKEGPSILRIQQVVRGDSAAYFCASSGTSGSTKNIQYFGAGTRLSVL.

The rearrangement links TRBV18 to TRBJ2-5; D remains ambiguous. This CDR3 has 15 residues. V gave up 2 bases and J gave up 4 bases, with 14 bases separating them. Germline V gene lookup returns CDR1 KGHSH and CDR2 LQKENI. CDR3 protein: CASSPNQGPSETQYF. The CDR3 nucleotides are TGTGCCAGCTCACCAAATCAAGGGCCGTCAGAGACCCAGTACTTC.

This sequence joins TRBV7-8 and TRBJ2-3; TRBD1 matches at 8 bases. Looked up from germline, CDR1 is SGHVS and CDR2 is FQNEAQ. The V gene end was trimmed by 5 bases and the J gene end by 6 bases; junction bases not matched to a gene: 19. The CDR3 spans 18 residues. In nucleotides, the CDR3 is TGTGCCAGCAGCGCCCAATGGTGGGGACAGGCAAGCGGGGATACGCAGTATTTT. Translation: CASSAQWWGQASGDTQYF.

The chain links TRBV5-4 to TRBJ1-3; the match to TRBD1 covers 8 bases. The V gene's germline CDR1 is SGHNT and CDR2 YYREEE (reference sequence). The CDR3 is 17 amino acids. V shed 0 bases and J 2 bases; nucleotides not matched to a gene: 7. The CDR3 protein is CASSLGPQGAAGNTIYF. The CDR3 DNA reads TGTGCCAGCAGCTTGGGCCCCCAGGGGGCGGCTGGAAACACCATATATTTT. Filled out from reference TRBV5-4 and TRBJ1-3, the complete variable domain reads ETGVTQSPTHLIKTRGQQVTLRCSSQSGHNTVSWYQQALGQGPQFIFQYYREEENGRGNFPPRFSGLQFPNYSSELNVNALELDDSALYLCASSLGPQGAAGNTIYFGEGSWLTVV.

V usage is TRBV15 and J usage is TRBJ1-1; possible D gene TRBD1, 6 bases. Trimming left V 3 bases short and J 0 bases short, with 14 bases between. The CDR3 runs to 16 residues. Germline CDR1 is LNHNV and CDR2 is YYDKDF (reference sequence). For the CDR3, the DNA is TGTGCCACCAGCAGGACCCCGGGACACCTGAACACTGAAGCTTTCTTT. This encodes CATSRTPGHLNTEAFF.

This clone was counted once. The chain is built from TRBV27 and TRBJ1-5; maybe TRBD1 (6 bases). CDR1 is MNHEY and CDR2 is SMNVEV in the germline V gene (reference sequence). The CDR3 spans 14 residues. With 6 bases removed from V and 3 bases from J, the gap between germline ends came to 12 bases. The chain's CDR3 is CASRTDRSNQPQHF. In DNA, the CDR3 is TGTGCCAGCAGAACCGACAGGTCCAATCAGCCCCAGCATTTT.

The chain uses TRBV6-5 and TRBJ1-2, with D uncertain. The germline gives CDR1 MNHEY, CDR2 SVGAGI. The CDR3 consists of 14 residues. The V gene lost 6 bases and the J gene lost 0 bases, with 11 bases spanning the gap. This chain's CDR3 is CASRSASPNYGYTF. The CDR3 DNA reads TGTGCCAGCAGATCAGCCAGCCCTAACTATGGCTACACCTTC.